The 27 T cell receptor beta chains in this list originate from one sample, sequenced in a study of T cell responses to AZD1222 COVID-19 vaccine. The data were produced by immunoSEQ multiplex PCR, yet TCRdb's version contains in-frame clones alone and is incomplete. The profile shows under 150,000 clones, roughly 88% of them singletons. The source was peripheral blood, collected on day 0 of AZD1222 vaccination. The source of these receptors is an adult in good health.

The chain uses TRBV19 and TRBJ1-5; no definite D call. The germline CDR1 and CDR2 sequences are LNHDA and SQIVND (reference sequence). This CDR3 comprises 14 residues. Trimming removed 2 bases at V and 1 base at J, with 6 bases between. The CDR3 nucleotides are TGTGCCAGTAGTATACCCCTCAGCAATCAGCCCCAGCATTTT. It translates to CASSIPLSNQPQHF.

The chain is built from TRBV24-1 and TRBJ2-5; TRBD1 aligns across 10 bases. The germline V gene has CDR1 KGHDR and CDR2 SFDVKD. J gave up 0 bases and V 11 bases, and 8 bases lay outside the gene matches. The CDR3 totals 15 residues. The DNA for the CDR3 is TGTGCCAGTTCATCCGGGACAGGGGACCAAGAGACCCAGTACTTC. It encodes CASSSGTGDQETQYF.

The V call is TRBV7-6, the J call TRBJ2-7; tentatively, D is TRBD2 (6 bases). Germline V CDR1 and CDR2: SGHVS, FNYEAQ. The CDR3 is made up of 17 amino acids. V dropped 4 bases and J dropped 0 bases, with 19 bases sitting between them. For the CDR3, the DNA is TGTGCCAGCAGCTCGGGGGAATTGGGACGGAGCTCCTACGAGCAGTACTTC. It is translated as CASSSGELGRSSYEQYF.

This clone was picked up one time. CDR3 in amino acids: CASSEPTGTTEAFF. CDR3 DNA sequence: TGCGCCAGCAGTGAACCCACAGGGACCACTGAAGCTTTCTTT. The chain uses TRBV10-2 and TRBJ1-1; D might be TRBD1 (6 bases). V was shortened by 3 bases and J by 4 bases, with 12 bases between the two germline ends. CDR1 WSHSY and CDR2 SAAADI come from the germline V gene. This CDR3 is 14 amino acids long.

This chain joins TRBV9 and TRBJ1-6, with 7 bases matching TRBD1. V trimming: 4 bases; J trimming: 6 bases; junction bases outside the gene matches: 7. The germline gives CDR1 SGDLS, CDR2 YYNGEE. CDR3 length: 15 amino acids. DNA of the CDR3: TGTGCCAGCAGCACCCGGGACAGTGCTAATTCACCCCTCCACTTT. This gives the protein CASSTRDSANSPLHF.

The rearrangement joins TRBV7-2 to TRBJ1-2, with TRBD1 matching over 9 bases. V trimming: 5 bases; J trimming: 0 bases; junction bases outside the gene matches: 4. Germline values: CDR1 SGHTA, CDR2 FQGNSA. CDR3 size: 15 residues. CDR3 residues: CASSPTGGANYGYTF. CDR3 nucleotide sequence: TGTGCCAGCAGCCCGACAGGGGGGGCTAACTATGGCTACACCTTC.

The chain has TRBV7-2 and TRBJ1-1, with 7 bases that match TRBD1. There are 14 residues in the CDR3. Germline lookup yields CDR1 SGHTA and CDR2 FQGNSA. The ends lost 3 bases at V and 1 base at J; junction bases unmatched: 2. DNA of the CDR3: TGTGCCAGCAGCTTTAACAGGGGGAACACTGAAGCTTTCTTT. Encoded protein: CASSFNRGNTEAFF.

The chain employs TRBV9 and TRBJ2-7; 9 bases match TRBD1. This CDR3 is 15 amino acids long. Germline values: CDR1 SGDLS, CDR2 YYNGEE. The junction had 4 bases not matched to a gene; V was cut back by 0 bases and J by 3 bases. In DNA form, the CDR3 reads TGTGCCAGCAGCGTAGCTACGGGACAGGGCTACGAGCAGTACTTC. Protein sequence: CASSVATGQGYEQYF.

CDR3 sequence (DNA): TGTGCCAGCATCCCCCTGGACAGGGAGAGGGGCTACACCTTC. Protein sequence: CASIPLDRERGYTF. The V gene is TRBV7-2, the J gene TRBJ1-2; TRBD1 matches at 8 bases. The V and J ends lost 7 bases and 8 bases, in that order; junction bases with no gene match: 12. CDR3 length equals 14 residues. Germline CDR1 and CDR2: SGHTA and FQGNSA.

V gene TRBV18 combines with J gene TRBJ1-2; D is undetermined. Trimming took 2 bases from V and 8 from J, leaving 15 bases between them. CDR1 is KGHSH and CDR2 is LQKENI in the germline V gene. The CDR3 contains 14 residues. This chain's CDR3 is CASSPIGAREGYTF. CDR3 in DNA: TGTGCCAGCTCACCAATCGGTGCGAGGGAAGGCTACACCTTC.

The rearrangement uses TRBV5-1 and TRBJ1-4; TRBD1 matches 7 bases. Germline CDR1 SGHRS, CDR2 YFSETQ. After removal of 4 bases from V and 4 bases from J, the junction contained 7 bases not matched to a gene. The CDR3 covers 15 residues. The CDR3, as DNA: TGCGCCAGCAGCACAACAGGGGCCGTTAATGAAAAACTGTTTTTT. Protein product: CASSTTGAVNEKLFF.

The chain links TRBV3-1 (or the pseudogene TRBV3-2) to TRBJ2-7; D remains ambiguous. Trimming removed 4 bases at V and 6 bases at J, with 16 bases between. The CDR3 covers 14 residues. Per germline, CDR1 LGHDT and CDR2 YNNKEL (reference sequence). The CDR3 protein is CASSPKLIKGEQYF. For the CDR3, the DNA is TGTGCCAGCAGCCCTAAATTGATCAAGGGCGAGCAGTACTTC.

The gene calls are TRBV2 and TRBJ2-3; D is unclear. Trimming pared 4 bases from V and 3 bases from J, leaving 11 bases between. The CDR3 runs 14 residues. Germline V gene data show CDR1 as SNHLY and CDR2 as FYNNEI. In DNA, the CDR3 is TGTGCCAGCAGTGCCCGCTTGAGGACAGATACGCAGTATTTT. Its protein product is CASSARLRTDTQYF.

The chain recombines TRBV6-5 with TRBJ2-1; D possibly corresponds to TRBD2 (5 bases). Trimming left V 2 bases short and J 9 bases short, with 14 bases between. Germline V CDR1 and CDR2: MNHEY, SVGAGI. The CDR3 sequence is 14 residues long. DNA for the CDR3: TGTGCCAGCAGTTACGACATACCTAGCAGTGAGCAGTTCTTC. Protein sequence: CASSYDIPSSEQFF.

Turning to this clone: Relative to the germline gene, one junction end is altered; a read error may explain this. The chain has TRBV6-5 and TRBJ1-2; 7 bases match TRBD1. The CDR3 is 16 residues long. Germline CDR1 reads MNHEY; CDR2 reads SVGAGI. In nucleotides, the CDR3 is TGTGCCAGCAGTCACTCGACAGGGTATATTGGCTATGGCTACACCTTC. Amino acids: CASSHSTGYIGYGYTF.

The rearrangement uses TRBV6-5 and TRBJ1-1, with 8 positions matching TRBD1. The ends lost 6 bases at V and 3 bases at J; junction bases unmatched: 3. Germline CDR1 reads MNHEY; CDR2 reads SVGAGI. CDR3 length: 13 residues. CDR3 sequence: CASSQTGDTEAFF. In DNA, the CDR3 is TGTGCCAGCAGCCAGACAGGGGACACTGAAGCTTTCTTT.

The chain links TRBV4-1 to TRBJ1-3; D gene ambiguous. V lost 1 base to trimming and J lost 0 bases, with 16 bases between them. Germline loops: CDR1 MGHRA, CDR2 YSYEKL. CDR3 length: 18 residues. This CDR3 reads CASSQAGVPPSSGNTIYF. DNA of the CDR3: TGCGCCAGCAGCCAAGCGGGCGTCCCCCCGAGCTCTGGAAACACCATATATTTT.

This rearrangement joins TRBV29-1 to TRBJ2-5; the D is unclear. This CDR3 comprises 12 residues. Trimming removed 4 bases at V and 2 bases at J, with 8 bases between. CDR1 SQVTM and CDR2 ANQGSEA come from the germline V gene. The DNA for the CDR3 is TGCAGCGTTGTAGGGCAGCAAGAGACCCAGTACTTC. Protein sequence: CSVVGQQETQYF.

This clone occurred once. CDR3 sequence: CATSRGLAGTDTQYF. The CDR3 coding sequence is TGTGCCACCAGCAGAGGACTAGCGGGAACAGATACGCAGTATTTT. This chain joins TRBV15 and TRBJ2-3, with 11 bases fitting TRBD2. The CDR3 contains 15 residues. CDR1 LNHNV and CDR2 YYDKDF come from the germline V gene (reference sequence). V trimming: 1 base; J trimming: 3 bases; junction bases outside the gene matches: 0.

This chain links TRBV25-1 with TRBJ1-2; D is unresolved. CDR1 is MGHDK and CDR2 is SYGVNS in the germline V gene. This CDR3 spans 13 amino acids. V was trimmed by 2 bases and J by 6 bases, leaving 10 bases between them. The CDR3 sequence: CASSEGRSDGYTF. CDR3 bases: TGTGCCAGCAGTGAAGGCAGGTCAGATGGCTACACCTTC.

The J gene is TRBJ1-6, the V gene TRBV15; unclear D gene. This CDR3 has 14 residues. Germline V gene data show CDR1 as LNHNV and CDR2 as YYDKDF (reference sequence). V lost 0 bases to trimming and J lost 7 bases, with 7 bases between them. DNA of the CDR3: TGTGCCACCAGCAGAGATCCGGGAAATTCACCCCTCCACTTT. Protein product: CATSRDPGNSPLHF.

CDR3 residues: CAISEGGDTEAFF. The DNA of the CDR3 is TGTGCCATCAGTGAGGGGGGAGACACTGAAGCTTTCTTT. This sequence joins TRBV10-3 and TRBJ1-1; D is possibly TRBD1 (5 bases). Germline CDR1 and CDR2: ENHRY and SYGVKD. The CDR3 runs 13 residues. V dropped 2 bases and J dropped 3 bases, with 7 bases sitting between them.

The chain has TRBV4-2 and TRBJ1-6, with 7 positions matching TRBD1. Unmatched junction bases numbered 2, after V lost 0 bases and J lost 0 bases. The CDR3 extends over 17 amino acids. Germline lookup yields CDR1 LGHNA and CDR2 YNFKEQ. The chain's CDR3 is CASSQDRGSSYNSPLHF. The CDR3 DNA reads TGTGCCAGCAGCCAAGACAGGGGGAGCTCCTATAATTCACCCCTCCACTTT.

This clone was counted a single time. J is TRBJ2-2 and V is TRBV30; D not certain. Germline V gene lookup returns CDR1 GTSNPN and CDR2 SVGIG (reference sequence). CDR3 size: 14 residues. V was clipped by 1 base and J by 7 bases, with 13 bases between them. The CDR3 sequence: CAWSATRMGGELFF. The CDR3 DNA reads TGTGCCTGGAGTGCTACCCGAATGGGCGGGGAGCTGTTTTTT.

The V call is TRBV12-3 or TRBV12-4, the J call TRBJ1-2; D perhaps matches TRBD1 (5 bases). V was shortened by 6 bases and J by 8 bases, with 16 bases between the two germline ends. The CDR3 spans 13 residues. The chain's CDR3 is CASRDTGPTGYTF. As DNA, the CDR3 is TGTGCCAGCAGAGATACGGGACCCACGGGCTACACCTTC.

The rearrangement uses TRBV4-2 and TRBJ1-2, with 7 bases that match TRBD1. There are 13 residues in the CDR3. Germline V lookup: CDR1 LGHNA, CDR2 YNFKEQ. V lost 3 bases to trimming and J lost 4 bases; unmatched junction nucleotides: 2. The CDR3 sequence is CASSQTGPYGYTF. For the CDR3, the DNA is TGTGCCAGCAGCCAGACAGGGCCCTATGGCTACACCTTC.

The V and J genes are TRBV6-4 and TRBJ1-1, with D unresolved. Germline CDR1 and CDR2: MRHNA and SNTAGT. V was trimmed by 6 bases and J by 0 bases, leaving 8 bases between them. There are 13 residues in the CDR3. DNA for the CDR3: TGTGCCAGCAGCACAGAGTTGAACACTGAAGCTTTCTTT. Translating it yields CASSTELNTEAFF.